This record covers a single TCR beta chain. Its target is unknown. Given the absence of the conserved phenylalanine or tryptophan at the CDR3 end, a read error is likely. This entry belongs to a study of T cell responses to AZD1222 COVID-19 vaccine. Study in general: Both about-4-week and about-12-week second-dose recipients were combined. Findings and limits, study-wide: Vaccination with two AZD1222 doses was followed by a rise in Spike-specific TCR breadth and depth. In the spike-specific TCR repertoire, nearly half reportedly target unmutated variant regions. Just a handful of AZD1222 recipients were seropositive at baseline.

V shed 1 base and J shed 4 bases, with 11 bases lying between them. Per germline, CDR1 SGHRS and CDR2 YFSETQ. The CDR3 covers 15 residues. Measured with immunoSEQ multiplex PCR; TCRdb has only the in-frame clones, and not every one. This sample has 140,000 to 150,000 clones, with 93% found just once. The source is an adult in good health. Sequenced material: peripheral blood, taken on day 0 of AZD1222 vaccination. The V gene is TRBV5-1, the J gene TRBJ2-2; D is ambiguous. CDR3 DNA sequence: TGCGCCAGCAGCTTGAGCAGGACCTCCACCGGGGAGCTGTTTCTT. The encoded protein is CASSLSRTSTGELFL.